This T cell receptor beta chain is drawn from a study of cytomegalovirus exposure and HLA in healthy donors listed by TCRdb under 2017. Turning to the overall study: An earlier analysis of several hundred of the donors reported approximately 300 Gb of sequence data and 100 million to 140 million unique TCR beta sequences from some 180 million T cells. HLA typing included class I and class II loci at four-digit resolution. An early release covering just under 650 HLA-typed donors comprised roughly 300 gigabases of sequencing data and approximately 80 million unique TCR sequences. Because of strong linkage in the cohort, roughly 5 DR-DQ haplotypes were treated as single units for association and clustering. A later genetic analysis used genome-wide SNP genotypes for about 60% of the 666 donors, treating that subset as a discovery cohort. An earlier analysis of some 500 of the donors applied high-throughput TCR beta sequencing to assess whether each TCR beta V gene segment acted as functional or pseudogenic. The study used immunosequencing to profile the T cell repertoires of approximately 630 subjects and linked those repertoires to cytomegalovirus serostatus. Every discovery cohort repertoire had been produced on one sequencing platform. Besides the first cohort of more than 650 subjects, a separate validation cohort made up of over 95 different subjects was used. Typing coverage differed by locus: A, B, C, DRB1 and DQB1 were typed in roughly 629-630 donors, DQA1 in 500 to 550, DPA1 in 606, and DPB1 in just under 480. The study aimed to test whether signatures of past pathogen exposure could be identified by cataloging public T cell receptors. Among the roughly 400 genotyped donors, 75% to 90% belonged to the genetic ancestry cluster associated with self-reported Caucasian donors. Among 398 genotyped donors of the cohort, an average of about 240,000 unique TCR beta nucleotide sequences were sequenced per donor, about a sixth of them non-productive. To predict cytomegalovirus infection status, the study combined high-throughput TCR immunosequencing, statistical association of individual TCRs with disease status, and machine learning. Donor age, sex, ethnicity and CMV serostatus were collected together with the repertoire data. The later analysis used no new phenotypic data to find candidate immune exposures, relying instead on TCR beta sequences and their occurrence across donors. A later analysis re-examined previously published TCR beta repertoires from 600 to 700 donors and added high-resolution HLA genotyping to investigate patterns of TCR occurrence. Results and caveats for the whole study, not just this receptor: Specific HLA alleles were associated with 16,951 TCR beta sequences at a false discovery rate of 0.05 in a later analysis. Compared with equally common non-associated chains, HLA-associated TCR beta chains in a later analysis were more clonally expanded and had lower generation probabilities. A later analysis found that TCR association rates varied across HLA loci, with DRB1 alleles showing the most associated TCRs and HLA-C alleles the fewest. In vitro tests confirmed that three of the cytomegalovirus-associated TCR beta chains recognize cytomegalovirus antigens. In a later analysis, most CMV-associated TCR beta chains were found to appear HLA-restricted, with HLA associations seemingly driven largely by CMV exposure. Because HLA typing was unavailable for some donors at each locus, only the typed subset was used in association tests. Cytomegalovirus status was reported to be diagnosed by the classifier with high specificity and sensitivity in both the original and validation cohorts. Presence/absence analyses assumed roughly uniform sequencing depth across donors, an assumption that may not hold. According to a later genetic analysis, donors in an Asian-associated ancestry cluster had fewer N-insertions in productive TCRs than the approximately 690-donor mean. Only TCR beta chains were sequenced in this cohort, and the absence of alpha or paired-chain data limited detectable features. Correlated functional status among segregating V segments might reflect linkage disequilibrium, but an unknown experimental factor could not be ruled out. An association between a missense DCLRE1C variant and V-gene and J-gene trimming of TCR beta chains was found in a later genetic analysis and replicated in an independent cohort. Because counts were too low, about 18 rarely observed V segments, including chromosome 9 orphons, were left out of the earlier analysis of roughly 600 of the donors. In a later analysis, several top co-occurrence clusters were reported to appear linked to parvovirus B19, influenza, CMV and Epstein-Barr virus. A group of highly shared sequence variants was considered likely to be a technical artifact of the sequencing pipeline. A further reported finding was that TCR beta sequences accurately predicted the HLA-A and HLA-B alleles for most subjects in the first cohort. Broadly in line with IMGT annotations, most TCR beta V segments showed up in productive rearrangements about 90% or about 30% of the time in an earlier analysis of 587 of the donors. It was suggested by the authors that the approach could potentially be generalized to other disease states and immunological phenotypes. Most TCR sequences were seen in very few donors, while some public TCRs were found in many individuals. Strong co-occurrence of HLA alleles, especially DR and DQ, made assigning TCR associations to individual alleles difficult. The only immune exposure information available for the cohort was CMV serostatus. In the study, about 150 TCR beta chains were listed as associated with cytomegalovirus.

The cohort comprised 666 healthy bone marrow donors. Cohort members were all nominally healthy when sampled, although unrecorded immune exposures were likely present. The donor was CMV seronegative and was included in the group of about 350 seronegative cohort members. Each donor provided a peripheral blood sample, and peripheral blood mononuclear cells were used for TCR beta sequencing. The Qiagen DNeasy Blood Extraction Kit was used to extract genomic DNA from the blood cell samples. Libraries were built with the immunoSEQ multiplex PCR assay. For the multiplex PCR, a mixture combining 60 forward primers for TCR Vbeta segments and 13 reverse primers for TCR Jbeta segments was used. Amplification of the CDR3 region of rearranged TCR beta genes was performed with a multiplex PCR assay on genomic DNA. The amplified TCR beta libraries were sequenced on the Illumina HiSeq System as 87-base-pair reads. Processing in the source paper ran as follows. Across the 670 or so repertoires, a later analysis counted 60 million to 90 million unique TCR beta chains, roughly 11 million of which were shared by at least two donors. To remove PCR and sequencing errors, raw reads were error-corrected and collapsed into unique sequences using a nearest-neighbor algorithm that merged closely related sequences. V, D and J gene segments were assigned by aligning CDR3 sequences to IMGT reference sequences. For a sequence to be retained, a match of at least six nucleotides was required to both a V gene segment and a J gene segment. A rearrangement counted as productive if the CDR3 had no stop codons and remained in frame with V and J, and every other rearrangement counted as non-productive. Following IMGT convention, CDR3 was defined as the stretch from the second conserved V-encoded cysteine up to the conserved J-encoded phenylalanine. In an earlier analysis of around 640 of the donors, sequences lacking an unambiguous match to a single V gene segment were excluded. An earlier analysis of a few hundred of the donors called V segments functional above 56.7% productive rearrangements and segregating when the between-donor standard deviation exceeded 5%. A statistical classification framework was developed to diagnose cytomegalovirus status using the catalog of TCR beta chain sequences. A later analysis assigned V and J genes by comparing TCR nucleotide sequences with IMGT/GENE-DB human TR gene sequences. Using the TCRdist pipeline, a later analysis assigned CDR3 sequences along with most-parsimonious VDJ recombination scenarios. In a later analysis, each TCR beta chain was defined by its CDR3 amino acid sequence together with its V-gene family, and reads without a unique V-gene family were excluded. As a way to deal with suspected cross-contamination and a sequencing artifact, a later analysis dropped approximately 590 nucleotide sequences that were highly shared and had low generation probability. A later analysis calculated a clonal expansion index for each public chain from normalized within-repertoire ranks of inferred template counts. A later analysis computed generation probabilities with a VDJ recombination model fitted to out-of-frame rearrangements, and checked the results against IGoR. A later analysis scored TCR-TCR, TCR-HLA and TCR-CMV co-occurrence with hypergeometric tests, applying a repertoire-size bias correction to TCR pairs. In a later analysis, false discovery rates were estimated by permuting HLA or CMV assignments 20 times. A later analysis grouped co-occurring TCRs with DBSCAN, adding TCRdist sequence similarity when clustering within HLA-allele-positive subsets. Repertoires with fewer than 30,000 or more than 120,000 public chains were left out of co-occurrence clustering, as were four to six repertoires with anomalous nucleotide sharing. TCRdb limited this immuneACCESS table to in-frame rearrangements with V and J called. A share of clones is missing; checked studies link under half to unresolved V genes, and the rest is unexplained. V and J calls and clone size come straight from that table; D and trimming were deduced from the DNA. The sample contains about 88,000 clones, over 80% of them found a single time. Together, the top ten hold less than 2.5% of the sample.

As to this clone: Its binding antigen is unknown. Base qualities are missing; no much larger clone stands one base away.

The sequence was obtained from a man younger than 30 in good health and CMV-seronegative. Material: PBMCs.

The CDR3 sequence is CATSSYGQGLMNSPLHF. In nucleotides, the sequence is TGTGCCACCAGCAGTTATGGACAGGGCCTAATGAATTCACCCCTCCACTTT. Recombination linked TRBV15 to TRBJ1-6, with 8 bases aligning to TRBD1. According to the germline V gene (reference sequence), CDR1 reads LNHNV and CDR2 reads YYDKDF. The CDR3 holds 17 amino acids from the cysteine to the phenylalanine. Kept here is only the CDR3 DNA, which spans 51 bases and is read in frame from base 1. Trimming accounts for 3 bases at V and 7 bases at J, while the number of junction bases matched to no gene is 11.